This passage covers 23 T cell receptor beta chains from one sample sequenced in a study of cytomegalovirus exposure and HLA in healthy donors. Amplification used 60 Vbeta primers and 13 Jbeta primers. Sequenced by immunoSEQ multiplex PCR; TCRdb stores in-frame clones only, minus some. The table shows 110,000 to 150,000 clones, with around 80% occurring only once. What was sequenced was PBMCs. These receptors originate from a female donor in good health and CMV-seronegative.

The chain links TRBV30 to TRBJ1-4; the D gene is possibly TRBD1 (5 bases). This CDR3 is built from 13 residues. V lost 4 bases and J lost 10, with 16 bases in between. Germline V gene sequence: CDR1 GTSNPN, CDR2 SVGIG (reference sequence). CDR3 nucleotides: TGTGCCTGGACGGGGGAAAGAAGGGCAAAACTGTTTTTT. It encodes CAWTGERRAKLFF.

This sequence joins TRBV2 and TRBJ1-1, with no clear D. CDR3 length: 16 residues. The germline V gene encodes CDR1 SNHLY and CDR2 FYNNEI. V was pared by 5 bases and J by 0 bases, with 16 bases between. CDR3 in DNA: TGTGCCAGCAGTCGCGATTTAGGCAGGATGAACACTGAAGCTTTCTTT. Translating gives CASSRDLGRMNTEAFF.

The V call is TRBV27, the J call TRBJ2-7; TRBD2 matches 10 bases. V was clipped by 2 bases and J by 3 bases; unmatched bases: 7. The CDR3 has 16 residues. The V gene's germline CDR1 is MNHEY and CDR2 SMNVEV (reference sequence). The CDR3 DNA follows: TGTGCCAGCAGTTTAAGAGCGGGAGGGGTTTTCTACGAGCAGTACTTC. Translation: CASSLRAGGVFYEQYF.

The V gene is TRBV2, the J gene TRBJ1-1; D is ambiguous. Germline V lookup: CDR1 SNHLY, CDR2 FYNNEI. The CDR3 has 14 residues. Trimming removed 2 bases from V and 2 bases from J, with 9 bases in between. The CDR3: CASSEFRGNTEAFF. CDR3 bases: TGTGCCAGCAGTGAATTCCGGGGTAACACTGAAGCTTTCTTT.

Regarding this clone: A junction end diverges from the germline sequence, so it may reflect a read error. V and J are TRBV4-1 and TRBJ1-1; D not certain. CDR1 and CDR2 (germline): MGHRA, YSYEKL. The CDR3 length is 13 residues. The CDR3 spells CVSSLLLNTEAFF. The CDR3 DNA reads TGCGTCAGCAGCCTACTCCTAAACACTGAAGCTTTCTTT.

V usage is TRBV27 and J usage is TRBJ1-2, with a weak D call TRBD1 (5 bases). The CDR3 covers 15 residues. Germline values: CDR1 MNHEY, CDR2 SMNVEV (reference sequence). V was shortened by 5 bases and J by 8 bases, with 21 bases between the two germline ends. CDR3 protein: CASSAGGGSMVGYTF. For the CDR3, the DNA is TGTGCCAGCAGTGCCGGGGGGGGATCTATGGTCGGCTACACCTTC.

The gene calls are TRBV11-2 and TRBJ1-1; D is perhaps TRBD1 (6 bases). This CDR3 contains 13 residues. V gave up 3 bases and J gave up 5 bases, with 10 bases separating them. Per germline, CDR1 SGHAT and CDR2 FQNNGV. CDR3 in amino acids: CASSLGQGTEAFF. DNA for the CDR3: TGTGCCAGCAGCTTGGGGCAGGGGACTGAAGCTTTCTTT.

The rearrangement uses TRBV11-2 and TRBJ2-7, with TRBD1 identical over 7 bases. Losses at the gene ends were 3 bases for V and 1 base for J; bases not matched to a gene: 12. The CDR3 has 17 amino acids. Germline values: CDR1 SGHAT, CDR2 FQNNGV. DNA for the CDR3: TGTGCCAGCAGCTTTTTTTACTCGGGACAGAAGTCCTACGAGCAGTACTTC. Translated: CASSFFYSGQKSYEQYF. The whole variable domain, remainder taken from reference TRBV11-2 and TRBJ2-7, is EAGVAQSPRYKIIEKRQSVAFWCNPISGHATLYWYQQILGQGPKLLIQFQNNGVVDDSQLPKDRFSAERLKGVDSTLKIQPAKLEDSAVYLCASSFFYSGQKSYEQYFGPGTRLTVT.

V and J are TRBV5-4 and TRBJ2-5; 7 bases are shared with TRBD1. The CDR3 runs to 16 residues. The V segment lost 4 bases and the J segment 1 base; nucleotides outside the gene matches: 10. The V gene's germline CDR1 is SGHNT and CDR2 YYREEE (reference sequence). The CDR3 sequence: CASSPLKQGSQETQYF. The DNA of the CDR3 is TGTGCCAGCAGCCCCTTGAAACAGGGGAGCCAAGAGACCCAGTACTTC.

The V gene is TRBV7-8, the J gene TRBJ2-7, with TRBD1 matching 8 bases. CDR1 is SGHVS, CDR2 FQNEAQ, per germline. The CDR3 extends over 13 amino acids. With V trimmed by 5 bases and J by 3 bases, 3 bases remained unmatched. The CDR3 spells CASSRQGNYEQYF. CDR3 coding DNA: TGTGCCAGCAGCAGACAGGGGAACTACGAGCAGTACTTC.

The chain carries TRBV5-1 and TRBJ1-4, with unresolved D. CDR3 size: 14 residues. V lost 1 base, J lost 5 bases, and 9 bases lay in between. CDR1 is SGHRS and CDR2 is YFSETQ in the germline V gene. The DNA of the CDR3 is TGCGCCAGCAGCTTGAGCGGGCCAAATGAAAAACTGTTTTTT. Protein product: CASSLSGPNEKLFF.

This chain connects TRBV5-4 to TRBJ2-5; D may be TRBD1 (5 bases). V was clipped by 5 bases and J by 3 bases, with 14 bases between them. This CDR3 has 14 residues. CDR1 is SGHNT and CDR2 is YYREEE in the germline V gene (reference sequence). CDR3: CASSKNHRKETQYF. CDR3 in DNA: TGTGCCAGCAGTAAGAACCACAGGAAAGAGACCCAGTACTTC.

This clone has a single count. The chain combines TRBV7-2 with TRBJ1-5; D unresolved. V gave up 5 bases and J gave up 2 bases, with 10 bases separating them. Germline values: CDR1 SGHTA, CDR2 FQGNSA. The CDR3 extends over 14 amino acids. This CDR3 is CASSRGGGNQPQHF. The CDR3 region has the DNA TGTGCCAGCAGCCGTGGAGGAGGCAATCAGCCCCAGCATTTT.

This clone was counted a few times. This chain joins TRBV23-1 and TRBJ2-1; D is unclear. TRBV23-1 falls under the ORF class, with uncertain function. This CDR3 is built from 14 residues. V was cut by 6 bases and J by 5 bases, with 14 bases left in between. The CDR3 DNA sequence: TGCGCCAGCAGAGCTCCCGGGTCGCACAATGAGCAGTTCTTC. This sequence encodes CASRAPGSHNEQFF.

The rearrangement joins TRBV5-1 to TRBJ1-1; D perhaps matches TRBD1 (5 bases). Deletions cut 0 bases from V and 1 base from J, with 19 bases between. The V gene's germline CDR1 is SGHRS and CDR2 YFSETQ. This CDR3 region has 18 residues. CDR3 nucleotide sequence: TGCGCCAGCAGCTTGGACCCTCGCACTACAGGCTGGAACACTGAAGCTTTCTTT. Its translation: CASSLDPRTTGWNTEAFF.

The rearrangement joins TRBV27 to TRBJ2-3; 7 nucleotides match TRBD1. The CDR3 runs to 18 residues. With V trimmed by 3 bases and J by 2 bases, 14 bases remained unmatched. Germline assignment: CDR1 MNHEY and CDR2 SMNVEV (reference sequence). CDR3 sequence: CASSFLISGTANTDTQYF. In DNA form, the CDR3 reads TGTGCCAGCAGTTTTCTTATATCCGGGACAGCCAACACAGATACGCAGTATTTT.

CDR3 region: CASSPDWTGSLEQYF. CDR3 bases: TGCGCCAGCAGTCCGGACTGGACAGGGTCGCTCGAGCAGTACTTC. The rearrangement links TRBV5-1 to TRBJ2-7; 8 bases match TRBD1. The germline CDR1 and CDR2 sequences are SGHRS and YFSETQ. The CDR3 sequence is 15 residues long. Losses at the gene ends were 5 bases for V and 6 bases for J; bases not matched to a gene: 13.

This chain joins TRBV15 and TRBJ2-5, with 10 bases lining up with TRBD2. Per the germline V gene, CDR1 is LNHNV and CDR2 is YYDKDF (reference sequence). The CDR3 runs to 17 residues. With V trimmed by 3 bases and J by 3 bases, 10 bases remained unmatched. The CDR3 sequence is CATSRGRLAGEKETQYF. CDR3 nucleotides: TGTGCCACCAGCAGGGGCCGGCTAGCGGGGGAAAAAGAGACCCAGTACTTC.

The chain links TRBV7-3 to TRBJ2-7; weak D call: TRBD1 (5 bases). V was trimmed by 2 bases and J by 6 bases, leaving 17 bases between them. Looked up from germline, CDR1 is SGHTA and CDR2 is FQGTGA. The CDR3 contains 15 residues. The CDR3 nucleotides are TGTGCCAGCAGCTTAGAAGGGGCGGTCCCAGGCGAGCAGTACTTC. Its translation: CASSLEGAVPGEQYF.

V and J are TRBV30 and TRBJ1-1; D gene ambiguous. This CDR3 contains 13 residues. Germline V gene data show CDR1 as GTSNPN and CDR2 as SVGIG (reference sequence). V was trimmed by 3 bases and J by 4 bases, leaving 12 bases between them. The CDR3 coding sequence is TGTGCCTGGAGCGACAACTTAGGCACTGAAGCTTTCTTT. Its translation is CAWSDNLGTEAFF.

J is TRBJ1-1 and V is TRBV7-2, with no clear D. Per germline, CDR1 SGHTA and CDR2 FQGNSA. The CDR3 length is 13 residues. V lost 4 bases and J lost 6, with 12 bases in between. In DNA form, the CDR3 reads TGTGCCAGCAGCTCGACCGGGAAATCTGAAGCTTTCTTT. Protein sequence: CASSSTGKSEAFF.

The chain employs TRBV28 and TRBJ2-2, with D possibly matching TRBD2 (6 bases). Germline V CDR1 and CDR2: MDHEN, SYDVKM. V gave up 3 bases and J gave up 3 bases, with 8 bases separating them. The CDR3 is 14 residues long. The CDR3 loop reads CASSLGTYTGELFF. CDR3 DNA: TGTGCCAGCAGTTTGGGGACTTACACCGGGGAGCTGTTTTTT.

This chain joins TRBV29-1 and TRBJ1-1; the D gene is possibly TRBD1 (5 bases). Looked up from germline, CDR1 is SQVTM and CDR2 is ANQGSEA. Between the trimmed V and J ends, which lost 7 bases and 0 bases, there was a span of 12 bases. The CDR3 contains 13 residues. CDR3 sequence (DNA): TGCAGCGCCACAGCGGGGGTGAACACTGAAGCTTTCTTT. Translated, it gives CSATAGVNTEAFF.